These 11 T cell receptor beta chains share one sample of origin, sequenced in a study of blood T cell repertoires in COVID-19. TCRdb's table, derived via immunoSEQ multiplex PCR, lists solely in-frame clones and lacks some. Seen here are some 130,000 clones, approximately 81% observed once, and the top ten hold about 1.3%. The sample comprised peripheral blood. These receptors originate from a man in his sixties with acute or convalescent COVID-19.

This sequence joins TRBV5-4 and TRBJ2-3; weak D call: TRBD1 (6 bases). V was pared by 0 bases and J by 2 bases, with 10 bases between. CDR1 is SGHNT, CDR2 YYREEE, per germline (reference sequence). The CDR3 loop spans 15 amino acids. CDR3 nucleotide sequence: TGTGCCAGCAGCTTGGAACAGGGTAACACAGATACGCAGTATTTT. Protein: CASSLEQGNTDTQYF.

This clone has only a few counts. This sequence joins TRBV29-1 and TRBJ1-1, with 8 bases identical to TRBD1. The length of the CDR3 is 13 residues. The germline V gene encodes CDR1 SQVTM and CDR2 ANQGSEA. J gave up 5 bases and V 4 bases, and 6 bases lay outside the gene matches. CDR3 bases: TGCAGCGTTGTGGGCAGGGGGCAGACTGAAGCTTTCTTT. Translated, it gives CSVVGRGQTEAFF.

The chain recombines TRBV29-1 with TRBJ1-2; a weak D match, TRBD1 (6 bases). The CDR3 is made up of 13 amino acids. Germline V gene sequence: CDR1 SQVTM, CDR2 ANQGSEA. V gave up 6 bases and J gave up 5 bases, with 16 bases separating them. The chain's CDR3 is CSVATGTGYGYTF. CDR3 nucleotides: TGCAGCGTGGCGACAGGTACTGGGTATGGCTACACCTTC.

The chain couples TRBV30 to TRBJ1-2, with D possibly matching TRBD1 (6 bases). In germline, CDR1 is GTSNPN, CDR2 SVGIG (reference sequence). The CDR3 totals 13 residues. V lost 4 bases to trimming and J lost 0 bases, with 9 bases between them. The CDR3 DNA follows: TGTGCCTGGACAGGGGTTCCTAACTATGGCTACACCTTC. Translated, it gives CAWTGVPNYGYTF.

The rearrangement links TRBV5-4 to TRBJ2-3; the D gene is possibly TRBD2 (5 bases). Germline CDR1 SGHNT, CDR2 YYREEE (reference sequence). The CDR3 consists of 15 residues. V was clipped by 0 bases and J by 2 bases, with 10 bases between them. The CDR3 DNA sequence: TGTGCCAGCAGCTTGGACAGCGGAAACACAGATACGCAGTATTTT. This sequence encodes CASSLDSGNTDTQYF.

The rearrangement links TRBV10-2 to TRBJ2-1, with a possible D match to TRBD1 (6 bases). V gave up 7 bases and J gave up 1 base, with 14 bases separating them. This CDR3 is 15 amino acids long. Germline-derived CDR1 and CDR2 are WSHSY and SAAADI. The CDR3 region is CASIQGRESYNEQFF. Written as DNA, the CDR3 is TGCGCCAGCATCCAGGGGCGAGAATCCTACAATGAGCAGTTCTTC.

V and J are TRBV11-3 and TRBJ2-7; TRBD2 might be the D (6 bases). The CDR3 consists of 13 residues. The germline V and J ends were trimmed by 1 base and 3 bases, with 7 bases remaining between them. The germline V gene encodes CDR1 SGHNT and CDR2 YENEEA. As DNA, the CDR3 is TGTGCCAGCAGCTTAGGCGGGGACTACGAGCAGTACTTC. Translation gives CASSLGGDYEQYF.

The J gene is TRBJ1-5, the V gene TRBV5-5, with a tentative D call TRBD1 (5 bases). In germline, CDR1 is SGHKS, CDR2 YYEKEE (reference sequence). This CDR3 is built from 18 residues. With 4 bases removed from V and 0 bases from J, the gap between germline ends came to 20 bases. The CDR3 sequence: CASSGGDGRGYSNQPQHF. CDR3 nucleotide sequence: TGTGCCAGCAGCGGAGGGGATGGCAGAGGATATAGCAATCAGCCCCAGCATTTT.

The V and J genes are TRBV24-1 and TRBJ2-7; D perhaps matches TRBD1 (5 bases). CDR1 is KGHDR and CDR2 is SFDVKD in the germline V gene. This CDR3 contains 15 residues. Deletions cut 3 bases from V and 2 bases from J, with 13 bases between. The CDR3 here is CATSDPDSRPYEQYF. CDR3 nucleotide sequence: TGTGCCACCAGTGATCCCGACAGTCGCCCCTACGAGCAGTACTTC.

The chain employs TRBV9 and TRBJ1-3, with 7 positions matching TRBD1. Trimming at V came to 0 bases and at J to 1 base, leaving 4 bases not matched to a gene. Germline-derived CDR1 and CDR2 are SGDLS and YYNGEE. CDR3 length equals 16 residues. The CDR3 sequence is CASSVAGTVSGNTIYF. CDR3 bases: TGTGCCAGCAGCGTAGCGGGGACAGTGTCTGGAAACACCATATATTTT.

Only a few counts were recorded for this clone. The chain links TRBV5-1 to TRBJ1-2, with a possible D match to TRBD1 (5 bases). Germline V lookup: CDR1 SGHRS, CDR2 YFSETQ. V was trimmed by 2 bases and J by 10 bases, leaving 15 bases between them. CDR3 length equals 13 residues. The CDR3 coding sequence is TGCGCCAGCAGCTTCGGTGGGGCTCTCGACTACACCTTC. Amino acid sequence: CASSFGGALDYTF.